The rows below give T cell receptor beta chains drawn from one sample of a study of blood T cell repertoires in COVID-19. TCRdb keeps only in-frame clones here, not all; method: immunoSEQ multiplex PCR. The data contain under 200,000 clones, approximately 80% of them singletons. Material for sequencing was PBMCs or T cells enriched from blood (not recorded which). The origin of the receptors is a woman aged 55-70 years who had recovered from COVID-19. Each CDR3 is given with its conserved first and last residue. The D gene is left open where the match is weak. Size tells how often a clone was seen (once, few, many) or the class of an expanded clone, and some rows leave it out.

D	V	size	J	CDR3	DNA
-	TRBV2	-	TRBJ1-5	CASLHRVNSNQPQHF	TGTGCCAGTCTACACAGGGTTAATAGCAATCAGCCCCAGCATTTT
-	TRBV10-3	-	TRBJ2-7	CAIKGGVHSYEQYF	TGTGCCATCAAGGGGGGGGTACACTCCTACGAGCAGTACTTC
-	TRBV3-1/TRBV3-2	-	TRBJ2-2	CASSRDTNTGELFF	TGTGCCAGCAGCCGGGACACGAACACCGGGGAGCTGTTTTTT
-	TRBV11-3	once	TRBJ2-7	CASSPTGTSYEQYF	TGTGCCAGCAGCCCGACAGGTACCTCCTACGAGCAGTACTTC
-	TRBV5-1	-	TRBJ2-5	CASSLGAGETQYF	TGCGCCAGCAGCTTGGGGGCTGGGGAGACCCAGTACTTC
TRBD1	TRBV12-3/TRBV12-4	once	TRBJ2-7	CASSPRDRYEQYF	TGTGCCAGCAGTCCCCGGGACAGGTACGAGCAGTACTTC
TRBD2	TRBV11-2	once	TRBJ2-2	CASSFPSGGTTGELFF	TGTGCCAGCAGCTTTCCTAGCGGGGGGACCACCGGGGAGCTGTTTTTT
-	TRBV11-2	few	TRBJ2-7	CASSSGQYYEQYF	TGTGCCAGCAGCTCTGGACAGTACTACGAGCAGTACTTC
TRBD1	TRBV28	once	TRBJ1-5	CASSQTGGNQPQHF	TGTGCCAGCAGCCAAACAGGGGGCAATCAGCCCCAGCATTTT
-	TRBV21-1	-	TRBJ2-3	CASSKSCRLLVVAGEPTDTQYF	TGTGCCAGCAGCAAATCTTGCCGGTTGCTGGTCGTGGCGGGGGAACCCACAGATACGCAGTATTTT
-	TRBV19	-	TRBJ2-5	CASSRDLQETQYF	TGTGCCAGTAGTCGAGACTTACAAGAGACCCAGTACTTC
TRBD1	TRBV12-5	-	TRBJ1-3	CASGLGQGLFFGNTIYF	TGTGCTAGTGGCCTGGGACAGGGACTTTTTTTTGGAAACACCATATATTTT
-	TRBV13	-	TRBJ2-3	CASSLSAGTQYF	TGTGCCAGCAGCTTAAGTGCGGGTACGCAGTATTTT
-	TRBV5-5	once	TRBJ2-3	CASSFFVTSGENTDTQYF	TGTGCCAGCAGCTTTTTCGTTACGTCGGGGGAAAACACAGATACGCAGTATTTT
TRBD2	TRBV13	once	TRBJ2-7	CASSLKRGGLYEQYF	TGTGCCAGCAGCCTGAAGCGGGGGGGCTTGTACGAGCAGTACTTC
TRBD1	TRBV4-1	few	TRBJ2-7	CASSLDRPYEQYF	TGCGCCAGCAGCCTGGACAGGCCCTACGAGCAGTACTTC
TRBD1	TRBV9	-	TRBJ2-7	CASSRGQAYEQYF	TGTGCCAGCAGCCGTGGACAGGCCTACGAGCAGTACTTC
TRBD1	TRBV5-1	-	TRBJ1-4	CASSLSRQGANEKLFF	TGCGCCAGCAGCTTGTCGAGACAGGGGGCTAATGAAAAACTGTTTTTT
-	TRBV30	-	TRBJ1-1	CAWSTGVRHTEAFF	TGTGCCTGGAGTACGGGGGTACGGCACACTGAAGCTTTCTTT
-	TRBV2	-	TRBJ1-5	CASSYQGGQPQHF	TGTGCCAGCAGTTATCAGGGTGGTCAGCCCCAGCATTTT
TRBD1	TRBV19	once	TRBJ2-1	CASQTGTGGGYEQFF	TGTGCCAGCCAAACCGGGACAGGAGGGGGGTATGAGCAGTTCTTC
-	TRBV11-2	-	TRBJ1-1	CASSLGQGLRTEAFF	TGTGCCAGCAGCTTAGGCCAGGGTCTGAGGACTGAAGCTTTCTTT
TRBD1	TRBV6-6	-	TRBJ1-5	CASRKQGELSNQPQHF	TGTGCCAGCAGGAAACAGGGGGAACTTAGCAATCAGCCCCAGCATTTT
-	TRBV2	-	TRBJ2-1	CASAGTPGFSYNEQFF	TGTGCCAGCGCCGGGACACCCGGTTTTTCCTACAATGAGCAGTTCTTC
-	TRBV6-5	-	TRBJ2-1	CASRLGQGEQFF	TGTGCCAGCAGGCTAGGTCAGGGTGAGCAGTTCTTC
-	TRBV30	-	TRBJ2-3	CAWSVDKSTDTQYF	TGTGCCTGGAGCGTCGACAAAAGCACAGATACGCAGTATTTT
TRBD2	TRBV19	-	TRBJ2-6	CASSLAGGLSGANVLTF	TGTGCCAGTAGTTTGGCGGGGGGCCTCTCTGGGGCCAACGTCCTGACTTTC
TRBD2	TRBV4-1	-	TRBJ2-7	CASSQDTGGFYEQYF	TGCGCCAGCAGCCAAGATACGGGGGGGTTCTACGAGCAGTACTTC
TRBD1	TRBV30	-	TRBJ1-5	CAWKNRGNSNQPQHF	TGTGCCTGGAAGAACAGGGGAAATAGCAATCAGCCCCAGCATTTT
-	TRBV4-1	-	TRBJ2-1	CASSPSTDSYNEQFF	TGCGCCAGCAGCCCTTCTACAGACTCCTACAATGAGCAGTTCTTC
-	TRBV12-5	-	TRBJ2-7	CASAQGHSYEQYF	TGTGCTAGTGCCCAGGGACATTCCTACGAGCAGTACTTC
-	TRBV5-8	once	TRBJ2-3	CASSLKGFTSTDTQYF	TGTGCCAGCAGCTTGAAGGGGTTCACTAGCACAGATACGCAGTATTTT
TRBD1	TRBV2	-	TRBJ2-5	CASNRGQGETQYF	TGTGCCAGCAATAGGGGGCAGGGGGAGACCCAGTACTTC
-	TRBV21-1	few	TRBJ2-7	CASSTKAFSGVYEQYF	TGTGCCAGCAGCACCAAGGCTTTCAGCGGGGTATACGAGCAGTACTTC
-	TRBV5-4	-	TRBJ1-2	CASSLVLSSTGYTF	TGTGCCAGCAGCTTGGTTCTGAGTTCTACTGGCTACACCTTC
-	TRBV6-1	-	TRBJ2-1	CASSEVRGPYNEQFF	TGTGCCAGCAGTGAGGTGCGGGGGCCCTACAATGAGCAGTTCTTC
TRBD2	TRBV5-1	few	TRBJ2-1	CASAKGGSGGHNEQFF	TGCGCCAGCGCAAAAGGGGGTAGCGGGGGACACAATGAGCAGTTCTTC
TRBD1	TRBV5-8	-	TRBJ1-5	CASSLAGGGQGRTGPQHF	TGTGCCAGCAGCTTGGCCGGAGGGGGACAGGGGCGTACGGGGCCCCAGCATTTT
TRBD2	TRBV3-1/TRBV3-2	-	TRBJ2-2	CASSQGLAGRTGELFF	TGTGCCAGCAGCCAAGGACTAGCGGGTCGCACCGGGGAGCTGTTTTTT
TRBD2	TRBV9	once	TRBJ2-2	CASRPRSGDANTGELFF	TGTGCCAGCAGGCCGAGGAGCGGGGACGCGAACACCGGGGAGCTGTTTTTT
-	TRBV5-6	-	TRBJ1-2	CASSAAYISGNGYTF	TGTGCCAGCAGCGCCGCGTATATATCAGGGAATGGCTACACCTTC
-	TRBV4-1	-	TRBJ1-2	CASSQTELYGYTF	TGCGCCAGCAGCCAAACAGAGCTCTATGGCTACACCTTC
-	TRBV30	-	TRBJ1-1	CAWSAPGGSNTEAFF	TGTGCCTGGAGTGCTCCGGGGGGTTCGAACACTGAAGCTTTCTTT
-	TRBV9	-	TRBJ2-7	CASSVADSSYEQYF	TGTGCCAGCAGCGTAGCGGACAGTTCCTACGAGCAGTACTTC
-	TRBV12-1	-	TRBJ1-4	CASSLYSGTRREKLFF	TGTGCCAGCAGCCTATACTCGGGGACAAGGAGGGAAAAACTGTTTTTT
TRBD1	TRBV5-1	-	TRBJ1-5	CASSLGQGDQPQHF	TGCGCCAGCAGCTTGGGACAGGGAGACCAGCCCCAGCATTTT
-	TRBV19	-	TRBJ1-4	CASSDRGVNEKLFF	TGTGCCAGTAGTGACCGCGGGGTTAATGAAAAACTGTTTTTT
-	TRBV7-8	-	TRBJ1-4	CASSFGGGDEKLFF	TGTGCCAGCAGCTTCGGAGGGGGGGATGAAAAACTGTTTTTT
-	TRBV2	many	TRBJ1-2	CASIAGTPYGYTF	TGTGCCAGCATTGCCGGGACACCCTATGGCTACACCTTC
TRBD1	TRBV5-6	-	TRBJ1-1	CASRKDRGTEAFF	TGTGCCAGCAGAAAAGACAGGGGGACTGAAGCTTTCTTT